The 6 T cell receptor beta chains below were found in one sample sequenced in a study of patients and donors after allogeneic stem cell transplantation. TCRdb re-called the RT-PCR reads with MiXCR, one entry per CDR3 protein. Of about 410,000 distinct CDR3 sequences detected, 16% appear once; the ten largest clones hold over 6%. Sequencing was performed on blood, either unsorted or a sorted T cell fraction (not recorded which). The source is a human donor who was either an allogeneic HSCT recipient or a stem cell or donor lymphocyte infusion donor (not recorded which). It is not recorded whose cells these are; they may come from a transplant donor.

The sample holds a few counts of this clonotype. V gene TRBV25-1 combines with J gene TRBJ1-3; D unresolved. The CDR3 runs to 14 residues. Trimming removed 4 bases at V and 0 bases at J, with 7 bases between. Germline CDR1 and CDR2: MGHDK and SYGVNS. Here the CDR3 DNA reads TGTGCCAGCAGTGCGCAGATCTCTGGAAACACCATATATTTT. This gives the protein CASSAQISGNTIYF.

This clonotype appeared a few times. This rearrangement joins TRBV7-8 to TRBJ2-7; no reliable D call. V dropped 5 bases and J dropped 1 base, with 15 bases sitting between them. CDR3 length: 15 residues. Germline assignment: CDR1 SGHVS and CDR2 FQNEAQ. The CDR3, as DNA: TGTGCCAGCAGCGTTGGTCCCCGGCCATCCTACGAGCAGTACTTC. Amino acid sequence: CASSVGPRPSYEQYF.

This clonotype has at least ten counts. The CDR3 bases are TGTGCCAGCAGTCTTAGCGTGAGACCCACAGATACGCAGTATTTT. Amino acid sequence: CASSLSVRPTDTQYF. The rearrangement uses TRBV11-1 and TRBJ2-3, with D maybe TRBD2 (5 bases). The V gene lost 6 bases and the J gene lost 2 bases, with 15 bases spanning the gap. The CDR3 is made up of 15 amino acids. CDR1 is SGHAT and CDR2 is FQDESV in the germline V gene (reference sequence).

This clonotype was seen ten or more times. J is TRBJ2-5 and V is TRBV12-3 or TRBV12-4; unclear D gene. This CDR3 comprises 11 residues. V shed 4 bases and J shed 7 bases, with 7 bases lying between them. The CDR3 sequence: CASSSARTQYF. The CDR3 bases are TGTGCCAGCAGTTCAGCGAGGACCCAGTACTTC.

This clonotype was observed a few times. The CDR3 bases are TGCAGTGCTGTTTTCTATGGCTACACCTTC. Encoded protein: CSAVFYGYTF. The chain employs TRBV20-1 and TRBJ1-2, with D unclear. CDR3 length: 10 amino acids. V gave up 5 bases and J gave up 4 bases, with 5 bases separating them. Germline assignment: CDR1 DFQATT and CDR2 SNEGSKA (reference sequence).

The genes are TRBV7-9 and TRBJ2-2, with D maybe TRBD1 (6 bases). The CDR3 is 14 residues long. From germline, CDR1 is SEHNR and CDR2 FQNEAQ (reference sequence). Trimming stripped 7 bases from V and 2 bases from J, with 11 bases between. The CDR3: CASKPGDNTGELFF. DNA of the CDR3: TGTGCCAGCAAGCCAGGGGATAACACCGGGGAGCTGTTTTTT.